These 12 T cell receptor beta chains were sequenced from one sample in a study of CD8+CD57+ T cells in acquired aplastic anemia. The template used for profiling TCR beta VDJ and CDR3 was genomic DNA. MiXCR, applied by TCRdb to the reads, yields one record per CDR3 protein. The repertoire holds over 150,000 distinct CDR3 sequences, with roughly two thirds as singletons. Previously, flow cytometry had revealed CD8+CD57+ cell expansion in the patients chosen for sequencing. Sequencing was done on a sample of sorted CD4+, CD8+, or CD8+CD57+ T cells (not recorded which) from PBMCs. These receptors were taken from a human donor with aplastic anemia.

This clonotype was counted a few times. The chain employs TRBV10-3 and TRBJ1-1; D is unresolved. V lost 3 bases and J 5 bases, leaving 13 bases between the germline ends. Germline values: CDR1 ENHRY, CDR2 SYGVKD. The CDR3 is 14 residues long. This CDR3 is CAISDPQGWTEAFF. CDR3 bases: TGTGCCATCAGTGACCCCCAAGGGTGGACTGAAGCTTTCTTT.

This chain joins TRBV4-3 and TRBJ2-5; D may correspond to TRBD1 or TRBD2 (5 bases each). V was cut by 3 bases and J by 5 bases, with 10 bases left in between. This CDR3 region has 13 residues. Germline assignment: CDR1 LGHNA and CDR2 YSLEER. The CDR3 is CASSHEGWETQYF. The DNA for the CDR3 is TGCGCCAGCAGCCATGAGGGGTGGGAGACCCAGTACTTC.

The CDR3: CASSLVGGGAGSSYEQYF. In DNA form, the CDR3 reads TGCGCCAGCAGCTTGGTTGGAGGGGGCGCGGGGAGCTCCTACGAGCAGTACTTC. This rearrangement joins TRBV5-1 to TRBJ2-7, with D perhaps matching TRBD1 (7 bases). The CDR3 has 18 residues. Trimming pared 0 bases from V and 0 bases from J, leaving 19 bases between. Germline V gene lookup returns CDR1 SGHRS and CDR2 YFSETQ.

J is TRBJ2-5 and V is TRBV5-5; weak D call: TRBD1 (6 bases). V gave up 2 bases and J gave up 5 bases, with 22 bases separating them. The CDR3 is made up of 17 amino acids. Looked up from germline, CDR1 is SGHKS and CDR2 is YYEKEE (reference sequence). CDR3 region: CASSLGDLRGLDETQYF. The CDR3 DNA reads TGTGCCAGCAGCTTAGGTGACCTTAGGGGGTTGGATGAGACCCAGTACTTC.

This clonotype was detected only a few times. This chain connects TRBV9 to TRBJ2-7; D unresolved. CDR3 length: 15 amino acids. CDR1 and CDR2 from the germline V gene are SGDLS and YYNGEE. V was pared by 0 bases and J by 4 bases, with 14 bases between. CDR3 region: CASSVGALPRYEQYF. CDR3 DNA: TGTGCCAGCAGCGTAGGCGCATTGCCTAGGTACGAGCAGTACTTC.

This clonotype has more than one count but fewer than ten. This chain links TRBV20-1 with TRBJ1-6; no reliable D call. There are 14 residues in the CDR3. Germline V gene lookup returns CDR1 DFQATT and CDR2 SNEGSKA (reference sequence). V was shortened by 6 bases and J by 9 bases, with 18 bases between the two germline ends. CDR3 sequence (DNA): TGCAGTGCGTCGTCCGGCGGGAGGGTTTCACCCCTCCACTTT. It translates to CSASSGGRVSPLHF.

V and J are TRBV7-9 and TRBJ2-2; 7 nucleotides agree with TRBD1. Germline V lookup: CDR1 SEHNR, CDR2 FQNEAQ (reference sequence). The J segment lost 5 bases and the V segment lost 2 bases, leaving 8 bases of the junction unmatched. CDR3 length: 16 residues. CDR3 coding DNA: TGTGCCAGCAGCTTATCTCCGACAGGGAAGACCGGGGAGCTGTTTTTT. Translation: CASSLSPTGKTGELFF.

V and J are TRBV6-6 and TRBJ2-7, with D perhaps matching TRBD1 or TRBD2 (5 bases each). The CDR3 contains 13 residues. V lost 5 bases and J lost 3, with 11 bases in between. Germline V gene sequence: CDR1 MNHNY, CDR2 SVGAGI (reference sequence). This chain's CDR3 is CASSVGVVYEQYF. The CDR3 nucleotides read TGTGCCAGCAGTGTGGGGGTGGTCTACGAGCAGTACTTC.

As concerns this clonotype: A clone one base away is much larger, so this may be a read error. This rearrangement joins TRBV6-4 to TRBJ1-2, with D tentatively TRBD1 (6 bases). Germline V gives CDR1 MRHNA, CDR2 SNTAGT. The CDR3 is 14 amino acids. The V gene lost 9 bases and the J gene lost 4 bases, with 18 bases spanning the gap. The CDR3 nucleotides are TGTGCCAGAAGCACCTCCGGACAGTCCTATGGCTACACCTTC. Translated: CARSTSGQSYGYTF.

The count of this clonotype is one. The chain has TRBV5-5 and TRBJ2-1, with D maybe TRBD1 (6 bases). Germline lookup yields CDR1 SGHKS and CDR2 YYEKEE (reference sequence). This CDR3 has 14 amino acids. Between the trimmed V and J ends, which lost 4 bases and 8 bases, there was a span of 16 bases. CDR3 in amino acids: CASSESAGVHEQFF. The CDR3 nucleotides are TGTGCCAGCAGCGAATCGGCAGGGGTCCATGAGCAGTTCTTC.

The V and J genes are TRBV7-9 and TRBJ2-5, with D perhaps matching TRBD1 or TRBD2 (5 bases each). This CDR3 is 16 amino acids long. The germline V and J ends were trimmed by 5 bases and 7 bases, with 23 bases remaining between them. The germline CDR1 and CDR2 sequences are SEHNR and FQNEAQ (reference sequence). The CDR3 nucleotides are TGTGCCAGCAGCCTAGGGGTTCCGGGGCGTCGAGGGACCCAGTACTTC. It translates to CASSLGVPGRRGTQYF.

Points on this clonotype: Relative to the germline gene, one junction end is altered; a read error may explain this. The chain couples TRBV10-1 to TRBJ2-7, with D uncertain. CDR1 WNHNN and CDR2 SYGVQD come from the germline V gene (reference sequence). There are 15 residues in the CDR3. CDR3 nucleotide sequence: TGTGCCAGCAGCCAAGATCATGGCAGATTCTACGAGCAGTACTTC. Protein product: CASSQDHGRFYEQYF.